This TCR beta chain was observed in a study of blood T cells in healthy people across ages. Whole-study results and caveats: Across samples, TCR beta diversity tracked strongly with naive T cell percentage. No one knew whether donors had CMV, which possibly confounded expanded clonotype changes.

Through a sample-barcoded 5' primer and a J-beta primer mix, a second PCR was run for roughly 7 to 11 cycles. The yield of each sample was at least 2.5 million CDR3-containing paired-end reads. TCRdb reprocessed the 5' RACE reads via MiXCR and lists one record per CDR3 protein. The table includes about 590,000 distinct CDR3 sequences, 25% to 35% detected once. This clonotype occurred a few times. Its antigen is not identified. CDR3 length equals 15 residues. Germline V CDR1 and CDR2: SGHRS, YFSETQ. The clonotype was recovered from a woman aged 80 or over in good health. The sequencing sample was made of blood. The chain uses TRBV5-1 and TRBJ2-1; 8 bases align to TRBD1. The assigned J gene may be wrong: the sequence end matches TRBJ2-7 better. CDR3 sequence (DNA): TGCGCCAGCAGCTCCAGACAGGGGAACTACAATGAGCAGTACTTC. Its protein is CASSSRQGNYNEQYF.